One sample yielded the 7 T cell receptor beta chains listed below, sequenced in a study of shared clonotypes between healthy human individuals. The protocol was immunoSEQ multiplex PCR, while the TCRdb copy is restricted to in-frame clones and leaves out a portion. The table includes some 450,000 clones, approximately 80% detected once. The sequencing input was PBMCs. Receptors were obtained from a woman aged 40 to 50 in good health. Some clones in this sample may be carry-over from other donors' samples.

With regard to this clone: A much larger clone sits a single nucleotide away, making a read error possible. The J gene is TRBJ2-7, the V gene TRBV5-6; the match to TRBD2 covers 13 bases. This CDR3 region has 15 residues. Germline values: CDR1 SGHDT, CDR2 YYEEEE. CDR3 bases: TGTGCCCGCAGTCAACTAGCGGGAGGGACCTACGAGCAGTACTTC. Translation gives CARSQLAGGTYEQYF.

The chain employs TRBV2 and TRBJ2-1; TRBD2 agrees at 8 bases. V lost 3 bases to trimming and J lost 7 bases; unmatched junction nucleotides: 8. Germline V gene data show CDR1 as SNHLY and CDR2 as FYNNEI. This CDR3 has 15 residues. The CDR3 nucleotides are TGTGCCAGCAGTGACCTAGCGGGCTCGGTAAATGAGCAGTTCTTC. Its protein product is CASSDLAGSVNEQFF.

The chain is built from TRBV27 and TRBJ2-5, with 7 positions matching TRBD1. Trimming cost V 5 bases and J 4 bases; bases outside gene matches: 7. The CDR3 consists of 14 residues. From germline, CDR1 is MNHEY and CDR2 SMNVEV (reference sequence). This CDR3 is CASSDRVRRETQYF. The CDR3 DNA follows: TGTGCCAGCAGTGACAGGGTGCGGCGAGAGACCCAGTACTTC.

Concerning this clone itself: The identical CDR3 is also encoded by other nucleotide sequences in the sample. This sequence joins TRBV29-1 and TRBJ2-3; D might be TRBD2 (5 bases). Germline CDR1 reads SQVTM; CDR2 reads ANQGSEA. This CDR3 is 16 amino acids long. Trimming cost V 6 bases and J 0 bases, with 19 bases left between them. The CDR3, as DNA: TGCAGCGTCGACCCTGGTTGGACGGGAAGCACAGATACGCAGTATTTT. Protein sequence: CSVDPGWTGSTDTQYF.

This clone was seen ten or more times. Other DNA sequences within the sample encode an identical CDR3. The CDR3 is CASSLWGSREAFF. In DNA, the CDR3 is TGTGCCAGCAGTTTATGGGGATCCAGGGAAGCTTTCTTT. V and J are TRBV27 and TRBJ1-1; no clear D gene. Trimming removed 1 base from V and 8 bases from J, with 11 bases in between. Germline CDR1 and CDR2: MNHEY and SMNVEV (reference sequence). CDR3 length equals 13 residues.

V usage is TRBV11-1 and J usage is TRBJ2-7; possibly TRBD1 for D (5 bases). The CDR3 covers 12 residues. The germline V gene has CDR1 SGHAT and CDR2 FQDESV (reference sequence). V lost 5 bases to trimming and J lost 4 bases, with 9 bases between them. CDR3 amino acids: CASSLDRYEQYF. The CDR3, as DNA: TGTGCCAGCAGCCTTGACAGATACGAGCAGTACTTC.

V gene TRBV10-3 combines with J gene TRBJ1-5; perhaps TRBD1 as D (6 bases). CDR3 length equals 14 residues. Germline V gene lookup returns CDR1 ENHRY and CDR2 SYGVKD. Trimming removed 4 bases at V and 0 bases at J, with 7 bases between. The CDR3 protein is CAISGTDSNQPQHF. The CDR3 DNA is TGTGCCATCAGTGGGACAGATAGCAATCAGCCCCAGCATTTT.